This record covers a single T cell receptor (beta chain). Antigen: not known. The data belong to a study of OX40 agonist ivuxolimab in advanced cancers. Study-wide points: By week 6 at 0.1 to 3.0 mg/kg, blood CD4+ and CD8+ T cells had expanded clonally. Some nonresponders also had low normalized T-cell clonal expansion.

The junction had 7 bases not matched to a gene; V was cut back by 0 bases and J by 4 bases. The germline V gene encodes CDR1 SGHKS and CDR2 YYEKEE (reference sequence). This CDR3 has 16 residues. Assay used: immunoSEQ multiplex PCR; TCRdb lists only in-frame clones, some missing. The table has tens of thousands of clones, 75% to 95% seen once. V is TRBV5-5 and J is TRBJ2-5; 9 nucleotides align to TRBD1. This receptor was taken from an adult with an advanced solid tumor such as melanoma, head and neck, liver or kidney cancer. Here the sequenced sample was CD4+ or CD8+ T cells sorted from blood, taken in a trial of the OX40 agonist ivuxolimab. CDR3 residues: CASSLATGTGRETQYF. The CDR3 nucleotides are TGTGCCAGCAGCTTGGCCACAGGGACAGGGCGAGAGACCCAGTACTTC.